This T cell receptor beta chain was sequenced during a study of cytomegalovirus exposure and HLA in healthy donors. Study at large: An early data release held some 85 million unique TCRs from HLA-typed donors. Whole-study findings and limits: Whilst most TCR sequences proved rare, a subset of public TCRs occurred across many donors. The study flagged fewer than 200 TCR beta chains as cytomegalovirus-associated.

V dropped 6 bases and J dropped 3; count of bases not matched to a gene: 1. Germline CDR1 reads MNHNS; CDR2 reads SASEGT. The CDR3 length is 13 residues. PCR employed 60 Vbeta and 13 Jbeta primers. Some clones are missing from TCRdb's copy, which holds only in-frame ones; the method was immunoSEQ multiplex PCR. The sample's table shows 150,000 to 200,000 clones. A note on this clone: Its antigen is unknown.

The sequence was obtained from a man aged 30-40 years in good health and CMV-seronegative. The sequenced sample was PBMCs. The chain has TRBV6-1 and TRBJ2-2; 7 bases align to TRBD1. CDR3 sequence: CASRTGDTGELFF. The CDR3 bases are TGTGCCAGCAGAACAGGGGACACCGGGGAGCTGTTTTTT.